The entry that follows covers one T cell receptor beta chain sequence. Its antigen is still unknown. With the Oncomine TCR Beta short-read assay, DNA from cultured CD4+ T cells was sequenced. Cultures of CD4+ T cells served as the source for extracting genomic DNA. From the PCR reads, TCRdb called clonotypes with MiXCR, one entry per CDR3 protein. The sample includes approximately 9,500 distinct CDR3 sequences, approximately 24% of them seen just once. The data stem from a study of vaccination and CD4 T cells after COVID-19. The wider study: A median of around 70 days (range 14 to 241) separated dose two from the taking of post-vaccine samples.

Described treatment: 10-day PBMC culture with coronavirus spike peptide pools or control peptides (ViraFEST assay). IL-2 (approximately 10 IU/ml) and peptide pools (approximately 9.8 ug/ml) were added to cultures of over 1.5 million PBMCs per well. At both days 3 and 7, half the medium was replaced with fresh IL-2 medium. Germline loops: CDR1 SNHLY, CDR2 FYNNEI. V lost 5 bases, J lost 8 bases, and 7 bases lay in between. This CDR3 is built from 11 residues. The receptor was isolated from a human donor who had recovered from COVID-19. The sequenced sample was CD4+ T cells from blood, cultured in vitro, obtained after SARS-CoV-2 vaccination. V is TRBV2 and J is TRBJ2-1; D gene ambiguous. Here the CDR3 reads CASSNGYEQFF. Written as DNA, the CDR3 is TGTGCCAGCAGTAACGGCTATGAGCAGTTCTTC.